The 9 T cell receptor beta chains given below trace back to one sample, sequenced in a study of blood T cells in healthy people across ages. For the second PCR, which ran for 7 to 11 cycles, a sample-barcoded 5' primer and a J-beta primer mix were used. Via MiXCR, TCRdb re-called the 5' RACE reads, giving one row per CDR3 protein. The table includes fewer than 2 million distinct CDR3 sequences, around 42% detected once. The source material was blood. Receptors originate from a human donor in good health.

This clonotype was detected ten times or more. J is TRBJ2-4 and V is TRBV4-1, with TRBD1 as a possible D gene (6 bases). In germline, CDR1 is MGHRA, CDR2 YSYEKL. Trimming took off 0 bases at V and 1 base at J, with 13 bases between the two ends. This CDR3 is built from 17 residues. In DNA, the CDR3 is TGCGCCAGCAGCCAAGATCGGACAGTTAGGGCCAAAAACATTCAGTACTTC. Translating it yields CASSQDRTVRAKNIQYF.

The J gene is TRBJ1-6, the V gene TRBV20-1, with 7 bases lining up with TRBD1. Germline assignment: CDR1 DFQATT and CDR2 SNEGSKA (reference sequence). The CDR3 has 14 amino acids. The trim removed 1 base at V and 7 bases at J, leaving 4 bases unmatched. DNA for the CDR3: TGCAGTGCTAGAGCCGGGACAGAGAATTCACCCCTCCACTTT. Translation gives CSARAGTENSPLHF.

This clonotype was recorded a few times. DNA of the CDR3: TGTGCCAGCAGCCATCGGGGCAAAGGGGATGAGCAGTTCTTC. It translates to CASSHRGKGDEQFF. This sequence joins TRBV3-1 and TRBJ2-1; D is possibly TRBD1 or TRBD2 (5 bases each). This CDR3 contains 14 residues. Germline V gives CDR1 LGHDT, CDR2 YNNKEL (reference sequence). V lost 3 bases and J lost 8, with 14 bases in between.

This chain joins TRBV12-3 or TRBV12-4 and TRBJ1-2; D ambiguous. This CDR3 is built from 15 residues. The V end was cut by 5 bases, the J end by 3 bases, with 16 bases between. CDR3 region: CASSNGEPVDYGYTF. In DNA form, the CDR3 reads TGTGCCAGCAGTAATGGGGAACCGGTGGACTATGGCTACACCTTC.

This clonotype was seen a few times. The CDR3 DNA follows: TGTGCCACCAGCAAACCCGACAGCGGGAACACTGAAGCTTTCTTT. It yields the protein CATSKPDSGNTEAFF. V usage is TRBV15 and J usage is TRBJ1-1; tentative D call: TRBD1 (5 bases). This CDR3 has 15 residues. Germline lookup yields CDR1 LNHNV and CDR2 YYDKDF (reference sequence). V lost 4 bases, J lost 1 base, and 13 bases lay in between. Using reference TRBV15 and TRBJ1-1 for the parts outside the CDR3, the full variable domain is DAMVIQNPRYQVTQFGKPVTLSCSQTLNHNVMYWYQQKSSQAPKLLFHYYDKDFNNEADTPDNFQSRRPNTSFCFLDIRSPGLGDTAMYLCATSKPDSGNTEAFFGQGTRLTVV.

The CDR3 is CASSLRLAGMNEQYF. The CDR3 bases are TGTGCCAGCAGCTTAAGGCTAGCTGGTATGAACGAGCAGTACTTC. V usage is TRBV11-2 and J usage is TRBJ2-5, with D tentatively TRBD2 (5 bases). The J call may be in error: the DNA end matches TRBJ2-7 better. The CDR3 has 15 residues. Germline-derived CDR1 and CDR2 are SGHAT and FQNNGV.

The chain has TRBV5-5 and TRBJ1-1, with D maybe TRBD1 (6 bases). This CDR3 is 13 amino acids long. The V and J ends lost 5 bases and 3 bases respectively, with 11 bases between them. The germline gives CDR1 SGHKS, CDR2 YYEKEE (reference sequence). The CDR3 nucleotides read TGTGCCAGCAGGCGCCCAGGGGACACTGAAGCTTTCTTT. Its protein product is CASRRPGDTEAFF.

J is TRBJ2-3 and V is TRBV29-1, with 7 nucleotides matching TRBD2. Germline V gene lookup returns CDR1 SQVTM and CDR2 ANQGSEA. This CDR3 region has 17 residues. The V and J ends lost 4 bases and 0 bases, in that order; junction bases with no gene match: 13. As DNA, the CDR3 is TGCAGCGTTGGAGAAGGGAGGGGACCTACTAGCACAGATACGCAGTATTTT. This translates into CSVGEGRGPTSTDTQYF.

DNA for the CDR3: TGTGCCATCGCGTCGACGGAGAAAGCCTACGAGCAGTACTTC. It specifies CAIASTEKAYEQYF. The chain links TRBV6-2 or TRBV6-3 to TRBJ2-7; D gene uncertain. Trimming shortened V by 10 bases and J by 2 bases, and 18 bases separated the two germline ends. This CDR3 region has 14 residues. Germline values: CDR1 MNHEY, CDR2 SVGEGT.